This T cell receptor beta chain appears in the sequencing data of a study of cytomegalovirus exposure and HLA in healthy donors. Primers: 60 Vbeta forward and 13 Jbeta reverse. This table comes from immunoSEQ multiplex PCR, and its TCRdb copy is limited to in-frame clones, with some not included. In the table there are over 75,000 clones, about four fifths of which are singletons. Concerning this clone: Its antigen is unknown.

The CDR3 has 13 amino acids. CDR1 and CDR2 from the germline V gene are SEHNR and FQNEAQ (reference sequence). V was trimmed by 0 bases and J by 2 bases, leaving 5 bases between them. Study-wide findings and caveats: Sequencing likely generated an artifact that appeared as a cluster of highly shared sequence variants.

What was sequenced was PBMCs. J is TRBJ2-7 and V is TRBV7-9, with no clear D. This clonotype originated in a woman aged 18-30 years in good health and CMV-seropositive. CDR3 DNA sequence: TGTGCCAGCAGCTTAGCGGGCCCCTACGAGCAGTACTTC. This encodes CASSLAGPYEQYF. The full variable domain, its missing parts supplied by reference TRBV7-9 and TRBJ2-7, is DTGVSQNPRHKITKRGQNVTFRCDPISEHNRLYWYRQTLGQGPEFLTYFQNEAQLEKSRLLSDRFSAERPKGSFSTLEIQRTEQGDSAMYLCASSLAGPYEQYFGPGTRLTVT.